The 26 T cell receptor beta chains in this list originate from one sample, sequenced in a study of T-cell memory formation after mild COVID-19. TCRdb analysed the 5' RACE reads with MiXCR anew, one entry per CDR3 protein. The sample lists roughly 400,000 distinct CDR3 sequences, approximately 24% occurring once. Sequencing input: PBMCs or a T cell subset sorted from them (not recorded which). These receptors all stem from an adult woman who had mild COVID-19 (a few samples of this study predate the infection). Cell type and time point are not known.

This sequence joins TRBV20-1 and TRBJ1-2, with D unclear. V dropped 0 bases and J dropped 8 bases, with 16 bases sitting between them. Per the germline V gene, CDR1 is DFQATT and CDR2 is SNEGSKA (reference sequence). The CDR3 has 14 residues. The CDR3 DNA reads as TGCAGTGCTAGAGATCACGGGGATACCGGAGGCTACACCTTC. Protein: CSARDHGDTGGYTF.

This clonotype was recorded a few times. V usage is TRBV2 and J usage is TRBJ1-1, with 8 bases aligning to TRBD1. CDR3 size: 14 residues. V shed 8 bases and J 3 bases; nucleotides not matched to a gene: 8. CDR1 is SNHLY and CDR2 is FYNNEI in the germline V gene. The CDR3 reads CASSRAGGDTEAFF. The CDR3 region has the DNA TGTGCCAGCTCGAGGGCAGGGGGCGACACTGAAGCTTTCTTT.

This rearrangement joins TRBV12-3 or TRBV12-4 to TRBJ2-5; 11 bases match TRBD2. The CDR3 length is 15 residues. The ends lost 2 bases at V and 5 bases at J; junction bases unmatched: 4. The DNA for the CDR3 is TGTGCCAGCAGTTTACTAGCGGGAGGCCGGGAGACCCAGTACTTC. This sequence encodes CASSLLAGGRETQYF.

V usage is TRBV9 and J usage is TRBJ2-5; 7 nucleotides line up with TRBD1. CDR1 and CDR2 (germline): SGDLS, YYNGEE. The CDR3 length is 14 residues. J lost 1 base, V lost 1 base, and 1 base had no gene match. CDR3 nucleotide sequence: TGTGCCAGCAGCGTACCAGGGGGCCAAGAGACCCAGTACTTC. Its translation is CASSVPGGQETQYF. Based on the CDR3 plus reference TRBV9 and TRBJ2-5, the full variable domain is DSGVTQTPKHLITATGQRVTLRCSPRSGDLSVYWYQQSLDQGLQFLIQYYNGEERAKGNILERFSAQQFPDLHSELNLSSLELGDSALYFCASSVPGGQETQYFGPGTRLLVL.

V is TRBV2 and J is TRBJ2-7; 10 nucleotides line up with TRBD2. The CDR3 is made up of 15 amino acids. Trimming cost V 5 bases and J 1 base; bases outside gene matches: 5. Germline loops: CDR1 SNHLY, CDR2 FYNNEI. The CDR3 is CASSLGLAVSYEQYF. The CDR3 region has the DNA TGTGCCAGCAGTTTAGGACTAGCGGTTTCCTACGAGCAGTACTTC. Using reference TRBV2 and TRBJ2-7 for the parts outside the CDR3, the full variable domain is EPEVTQTPSHQVTQMGQEVILRCVPISNHLYFYWYRQILGQKVEFLVSFYNNEISEKSEIFDDQFSVERPDGSNFTLKIRSTKLEDSAMYFCASSLGLAVSYEQYFGPGTRLTVT.

The chain has TRBV5-1 and TRBJ1-2, with a tentative D call TRBD1 (5 bases). V shed 4 bases and J shed 5 bases, with 18 bases lying between them. Germline CDR1 is SGHRS and CDR2 is YFSETQ. The CDR3 has 15 residues. The DNA for the CDR3 is TGCGCCAGCAGCCCCGTTTTTGGGGCCGGGTATGGCTACACCTTC. Its protein product is CASSPVFGAGYGYTF.

This clonotype was detected a few times. The chain recombines TRBV12-3 or TRBV12-4 with TRBJ2-3; D gene uncertain. The V and J ends lost 7 bases and 4 bases respectively, with 18 bases between them. This CDR3 contains 15 residues. The CDR3 DNA is TGTGCCAGCACCCCCCACCCAGCCAGCGCAGATACGCAGTATTTT. It yields the protein CASTPHPASADTQYF.

This clonotype was counted a few times. The V call is TRBV15, the J call TRBJ2-5; D is possibly TRBD1 or TRBD2 (5 bases each). The V end was cut by 6 bases, the J end by 8 bases, with 25 bases between. CDR1 and CDR2 from the germline V gene are LNHNV and YYDKDF (reference sequence). This CDR3 is 16 amino acids long. The CDR3 spells CATREGPSTALGTQYF. The CDR3 nucleotides read TGTGCCACCAGAGAGGGGCCCTCGACAGCTCTAGGAACCCAGTACTTC.

This clonotype was counted a few times. The chain combines TRBV20-1 with TRBJ1-3; no firm D call. Between the trimmed V and J ends, which lost 0 bases and 0 bases, there was a span of 9 bases. Per germline, CDR1 DFQATT and CDR2 SNEGSKA (reference sequence). The CDR3 runs to 15 residues. The CDR3 coding sequence is TGCAGTGCTAGAGATCTTAAGTTCTCTGGAAACACCATATATTTT. Translation gives CSARDLKFSGNTIYF.

The V call is TRBV3-1, the J call TRBJ2-5; D not certain. Germline CDR1 is LGHDT and CDR2 is YNNKEL (reference sequence). The germline V and J ends were trimmed by 3 bases and 4 bases, with 9 bases remaining between them. This CDR3 region has 13 residues. The CDR3 DNA reads TGTGCCAGCAGCCACGGTGCGTCAGAGACCCAGTACTTC. As protein: CASSHGASETQYF.

The chain employs TRBV7-8 and TRBJ2-7; TRBD2 agrees at 7 bases. CDR1 and CDR2 from the germline V gene are SGHVS and FQNEAQ. The CDR3 spans 16 residues. Germline trimming cut 2 bases from V and 6 bases from J; bases unmatched to any gene: 13. The CDR3 DNA follows: TGTGCCAGCAGCTTATCTATAGCGGGCGTTGGTTTCGAGCAGTACTTC. This sequence encodes CASSLSIAGVGFEQYF.

The CDR3, as DNA: TGTGCCAACGTGCGGGACAGCGGTTACGAGCAGTACTTC. Its protein is CANVRDSGYEQYF. V is TRBV2 and J is TRBJ2-7; a weak D match, TRBD1 (7 bases). Deletions cut 10 bases from V and 4 bases from J, with 17 bases between. The germline CDR1 and CDR2 sequences are SNHLY and FYNNEI. This CDR3 comprises 13 residues.

This clonotype was seen more than once but under ten times. This sequence joins TRBV5-1 and TRBJ1-1; 8 nucleotides line up with TRBD1. The germline V gene has CDR1 SGHRS and CDR2 YFSETQ. With V trimmed by 3 bases and J by 1 base, 5 bases remained unmatched. The CDR3 is 15 amino acids. CDR3 sequence: CASSSWTGPNTEAFF. For the CDR3, the DNA is TGCGCCAGCAGCTCCTGGACAGGGCCGAACACTGAAGCTTTCTTT.

This clonotype was recorded a few times. The rearrangement joins TRBV7-8 to TRBJ2-3; 8 bases are a match to TRBD2. Germline-derived CDR1 and CDR2 are SGHVS and FQNEAQ. V lost 1 base to trimming and J lost 6 bases; unmatched junction nucleotides: 3. This CDR3 is built from 14 residues. The CDR3 here is CASSLGTSRDTQYF. In DNA, the CDR3 is TGTGCCAGCAGCTTAGGGACTAGCAGGGATACGCAGTATTTT.

This sequence joins TRBV7-9 and TRBJ2-2; 7 bases map to TRBD2. Germline V lookup: CDR1 SEHNR, CDR2 FQNEAQ (reference sequence). This CDR3 comprises 18 residues. Germline trimming cut 5 bases from V and 2 bases from J; bases unmatched to any gene: 14. CDR3 bases: TGTGCCAGCAGCACTAGCGTTGGGCTCTTCGGCAACACCGGGGAGCTGTTTTTT. Translation: CASSTSVGLFGNTGELFF.

This clonotype has a handful of counts. The rearrangement uses TRBV29-1 and TRBJ2-5; the match to TRBD1 covers 8 bases. The length of the CDR3 is 14 residues. Trimming cost V 3 bases and J 4 bases; bases outside gene matches: 7. Germline-derived CDR1 and CDR2 are SQVTM and ANQGSEA. This CDR3 reads CSVDDRGLSETQYF. As DNA, the CDR3 is TGCAGCGTTGATGACAGGGGTCTATCAGAGACCCAGTACTTC. Supplemented by reference TRBV29-1 and TRBJ2-5, the full variable domain reads SAVISQKPSRDICQRGTSLTIQCQVDSQVTMMFWYRQQPGQSLTLIATANQGSEATYESGFVIDKFPISRPNLTFSTLTVSNMSPEDSSIYLCSVDDRGLSETQYFGPGTRLLVL.

The table lists this clonotype with many counts. The chain has TRBV7-9 and TRBJ1-6; no clear D gene. Deletions cut 8 bases from V and 0 bases from J, with 8 bases between. The germline V gene has CDR1 SEHNR and CDR2 FQNEAQ (reference sequence). This CDR3 region has 14 residues. This CDR3 is CASLASSYNSPLHF. DNA for the CDR3: TGTGCCAGCTTGGCAAGCTCCTATAATTCACCCCTCCACTTT.

There are a few counts of this clonotype. The chain employs TRBV20-1 and TRBJ2-5; D not resolved. Deletions cut 6 bases from V and 4 bases from J, with 9 bases between. Germline V gene data show CDR1 as DFQATT and CDR2 as SNEGSKA (reference sequence). The CDR3 is 11 amino acids. The CDR3 nucleotides are TGCAGTGCGCCGCACCCAGAGACCCAGTACTTC. It codes for CSAPHPETQYF.

This chain uses TRBV7-2 with TRBJ1-2; tentative D call: TRBD1 (6 bases). Trimming stripped 4 bases from V and 1 base from J, with 16 bases between. This CDR3 has 16 amino acids. Germline V gene lookup returns CDR1 SGHTA and CDR2 FQGNSA. Here the CDR3 reads CASSYRPGQSNYGYTF. The CDR3 DNA follows: TGTGCCAGCAGCTATCGACCGGGACAAAGTAACTATGGCTACACCTTC.

The chain employs TRBV9 and TRBJ2-7; D is perhaps TRBD2 (6 bases). The V end lost 0 bases, the J end lost 0 bases, and 13 bases lay between the germline ends. The CDR3 is made up of 16 amino acids. CDR1 is SGDLS, CDR2 YYNGEE, per germline. CDR3 sequence (DNA): TGTGCCAGCAGCGTAGGAGCCGGGGGTACCTCCTACGAGCAGTACTTC. Translation gives CASSVGAGGTSYEQYF.

This clonotype was found a few times. J is TRBJ2-7 and V is TRBV5-1, with TRBD2 identical over 8 bases. The CDR3 consists of 15 residues. With 0 bases clipped from V and 6 bases from J, the junction kept 8 bases outside the gene matches. The germline V gene has CDR1 SGHRS and CDR2 YFSETQ. The CDR3 protein is CASSLETGGSGEQYF. CDR3 nucleotide sequence: TGCGCCAGCAGCTTGGAGACGGGGGGGTCCGGCGAGCAGTACTTC.

The table lists this clonotype with a few counts. The chain has TRBV9 and TRBJ1-3; D is unclear. Trimming cost V 0 bases and J 0 bases, with 13 bases left between them. The CDR3 length is 17 residues. Per germline, CDR1 SGDLS and CDR2 YYNGEE. CDR3 DNA sequence: TGTGCCAGCAGCGTAGCCCCGGACGGAATCTCTGGAAACACCATATATTTT. Encoded protein: CASSVAPDGISGNTIYF.

V is TRBV13 and J is TRBJ1-1, with 9 bases that match TRBD1. In germline, CDR1 is PRHDT, CDR2 FYEKMQ (reference sequence). The V gene end was trimmed by 5 bases and the J gene end by 1 base; junction bases not matched to a gene: 8. This CDR3 is 16 amino acids long. The CDR3 is CASSTRTGVGNTEAFF. DNA for the CDR3: TGTGCCAGCAGCACCCGGACAGGGGTCGGGAACACTGAAGCTTTCTTT.

This clonotype has ten or more counts. The chain is built from TRBV5-6 and TRBJ2-1, with 7 bases that match TRBD2. Trimming took 0 bases from V and 8 from J; bases not matched to a gene: 8. CDR1 and CDR2 (germline): SGHDT, YYEEEE. The CDR3 length is 15 residues. CDR3 sequence reads: CASSLETSPRHEQFF. The CDR3 DNA follows: TGTGCCAGCAGCTTGGAGACTAGCCCTCGACATGAGCAGTTCTTC.

The rearrangement joins TRBV7-2 to TRBJ2-1; 8 bases match TRBD2. V shed 5 bases and J 6 bases; nucleotides not matched to a gene: 12. The CDR3 extends over 16 amino acids. CDR1 SGHTA and CDR2 FQGNSA come from the germline V gene. In DNA form, the CDR3 reads TGTGCCAGCAGCCCCTGGACGGAGCGGGGGCTCAATGAGCAGTTCTTC. Its protein product is CASSPWTERGLNEQFF.

The chain joins TRBV4-3 to TRBJ1-2, with 8 bases that match TRBD1. Germline CDR1 LGHNA, CDR2 YSLEER. With 4 bases clipped from V and 8 bases from J, the junction kept 9 bases outside the gene matches. The CDR3 is 14 amino acids. The CDR3 sequence: CASSPDRGSRGYTF. The CDR3 DNA is TGCGCCAGCAGCCCTGACAGGGGATCTCGCGGCTACACCTTC.